This T cell receptor beta chain originates from a study of shared clonotypes between healthy human individuals. Across the study: Each donor's CD4 naive and CD4 memory cells filled three plates apiece, CD8 naive two, and CD8 memory one.

In its sample, this clone was seen once. In the original processing: ImmunoSEQ sequences covered only the junction and lacked quality scores; filtering therefore differed. Profiled with immunoSEQ multiplex PCR; TCRdb holds only in-frame clones, not every one. That table supplies the V and J calls and clone size; D and trimming were determined from the DNA. Of 2 million to 2.5 million clones listed, approximately 90% were seen once; the top ten hold 0.37%. Within Nashville, Tennessee resided all donors, each a Caucasian adult. CDR1 and CDR2 from the germline V gene are MNHEY and SMNVEV (reference sequence). This CDR3 contains 14 residues. Trimming at V came to 6 bases and at J to 8 bases, leaving 6 bases not matched to a gene.

V gene TRBV27 combines with J gene TRBJ1-6, with TRBD1 matching 8 bases. The sequence came from a man younger than 30 in good health. Some clones in this sample may be carry-over from other donors' samples. Sequenced: naive CD4+ T cells from PBMCs. The subset: CD45RA+ positively selected. CDR3 in amino acids: CASRKTGVDSPLHF. The CDR3 nucleotides are TGTGCCAGCAGGAAGACAGGGGTTGATTCACCCCTCCACTTT.